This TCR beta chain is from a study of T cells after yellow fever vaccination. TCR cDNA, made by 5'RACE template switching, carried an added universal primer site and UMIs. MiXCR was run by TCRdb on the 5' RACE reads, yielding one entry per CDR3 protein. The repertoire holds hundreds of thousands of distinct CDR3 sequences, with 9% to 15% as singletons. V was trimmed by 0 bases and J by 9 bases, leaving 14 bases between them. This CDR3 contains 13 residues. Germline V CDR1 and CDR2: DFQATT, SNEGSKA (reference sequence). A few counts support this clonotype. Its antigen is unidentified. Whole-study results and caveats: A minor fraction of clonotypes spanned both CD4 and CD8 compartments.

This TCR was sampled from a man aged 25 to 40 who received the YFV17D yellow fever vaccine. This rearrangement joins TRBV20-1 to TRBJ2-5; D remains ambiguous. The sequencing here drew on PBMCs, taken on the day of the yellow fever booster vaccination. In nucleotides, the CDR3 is TGCAGTGCTAGAGATCCCGCCAGCGTAGCCCAGTACTTC. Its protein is CSARDPASVAQYF.